The text below deals with one TCR beta chain. Its antigen is not yet known. Relative to the germline gene, one junction end is altered; a read error may explain this. The CDR3 numbers 17 residues from cysteine through phenylalanine. The read is trimmed to its CDR3 DNA, 51 bases read in frame from base 1. A constant-region primer and ProtoScript II reverse transcriptase were used to reverse-transcribe TCRbeta-specific cDNA from approximately 500 ng total RNA. The TCRbeta libraries were prepared through three rounds of nested multiplex PCR following a slightly modified ARM-PCR procedure. Each of the first two PCR rounds ran for approximately 10 cycles and used multiplex TRBV1-TRBV30 forward primers together with a Cbeta reverse primer. A final 25-cycle PCR with Deep VentR polymerase added sample barcodes and Illumina adapters. Amplicons of 200-500 bp were gel-purified with a QIAquick gel extraction kit before sequencing. An Illumina HiSeq 2500 was used to sequence the TCRbeta amplicons with 250-bp paired-end reads. The source study handled its data this way. To recover full CDR3 sequences, reads were quality-trimmed using Trimmomatic v0.33 and paired reads were then merged using FLASH v1.2.11. MiGEC v1.2.1b assigned V, D and J germline segments to the rearranged TCRbeta sequences. Clonotype statistics and Shannon-Wiener diversity indices were computed with VDJtools v1.0.0. To cut down on sampling bias, every analysis after diversity analysis relied on just the 250 most abundant clonotypes from each sample. TCRdb trimmed public reads at Q25 via fastp, called clones via MiXCR and kept in-frame beta chains. For every CDR3 protein sequence, its rows merge into one entry that carries the most common genes and DNA. None of the V and J calls come from the authors' own analysis; TCRdb made them. This sample lists some 110,000 distinct CDR3 sequences; roughly 80% were detected once. The ten largest clones add up to approximately 18% of the sample.

This record comes from a study of tumor-infiltrating lymphocytes in primary liver carcinoma (dated by TCRdb to 2017 to 2019). Some background on the complete study: Of the five patients (three men and two women, aged 30 to 69 years), four had hepatocellular carcinoma and one had combined HCC and intrahepatic cholangiocarcinoma. Tumors of the five patients were stage T1-T3 N0M0 with maximum diameters of 4.2 to 10 cm. Samples yielded roughly 3.65 to 7.13 million productive TCRbeta reads; read depth did not differ significantly between tissue types. TCRbeta repertoire sequencing, expression microarrays and whole-exome sequencing were combined in the study across five regions of each liver tumor, with adjacent normal tissue and blood also included. TCRbeta repertoire sequencing covered 35 or so specimens from 5 patients: roughly 25 tumor regions, 5 adjacent noncancerous liver tissues and 5 peripheral blood samples. The roughly 27 tumor region samples were profiled with Agilent mRNA microarrays so that TCRbeta repertoire diversity could be related to the local molecular phenotype. Technical replicate repertoires showed high reproducibility, with mean shared-clone rates about 0.88 and correlation coefficients above 0.95.

The paper as a whole reports these results and caveats: Only roughly 8-25% of top clones appeared in all five regions of a tumor, which suggests that tumor-infiltrating T cells are spatially heterogeneous. Because sequencing covered only the TCR beta chain and unpaired alpha chains were not captured, true repertoire diversity is likely underestimated. Comparison of CD4+ and CD8+ T cell repertoires was precluded by the use of bulk unsorted samples. Consistent with antigen-driven expansion, pairs of tumor regions showed higher repertoire overlap (mean approximately 35%) than either tumor-adjacent pairs (around 17%) or tumor-blood pairs (roughly 14%). Only five patients were included in the study, and the authors note that the findings should be validated in a larger study. The top 250 clones accounted for a significantly greater share of the repertoire in tumors than in blood (p = 0.039).

Total RNA and DNA were co-extracted without cell sorting from approximately 20-30 mg of bulk tissue using the AllPrep DNA/RNA mini kit. A handful of patients with histopathologically diagnosed primary liver carcinoma underwent surgical resection in China between November 2015 and early 2016. At the time of sampling, the patients had chronic HBV infection and had not received any treatment. Each tumor was sampled at five spatially separated regions: the tumor centre plus the superior, inferior, left-lateral and right-lateral poles. More than 80% viable tumor cells were found by histology in every tumor sample. Fresh tumor and adjacent tissue pieces were bisected; one half was stored in RNAlater at -80°C, the other sent for histology.

Recombination linked TRBV12-3 or TRBV12-4 to TRBJ2-7, and TRBD2 may be the D gene, going by 7 matching bases. The source is a man aged 35 to 55 with primary liver carcinoma and hepatitis B virus infection. Sequenced: liver tumor tissue from sampling region 3. The meaning of the sample's cell subset or site label: tumor region T3, left-lateral pole. The CDR3 in this case is CANSFEWWEGVRYEQYF. The bases read TGTGCCAACAGTTTTGAATGGTGGGAGGGGGTAAGATACGAGCAGTACTTC.